These T cell receptor beta chains were read from a single sample in a study of blood T cell repertoires in COVID-19. The assay was immunoSEQ multiplex PCR, and TCRdb's table has in-frame clones only and misses some. The table lists under 200,000 clones, roughly four fifths of them singletons. The sequencing input was peripheral blood. These receptors originate from a human donor in a cohort sampled during active COVID-19. Each CDR3 is given with its conserved first and last residue. The D gene is left open where the match is weak. A row's size may be missing; if present it is once, few, many or a size class.

TGTGCCAGCTCTCCGAGTCCGCTCCTATCCTACGAGCAGTACTTC,CASSPSPLLSYEQYF,TRBJ2-7,.,TRBV18,.
TGTGCCAGCAGCTTAGGAAATAGCGGGAGCCATGAGCAGTTCTTC,CASSLGNSGSHEQFF,TRBJ2-1,.,TRBV7-9,TRBD2
TGTGCCAGCTCACCACCGGAATATCGGGGGACCTACAATGAGCAGTTCTTC,CASSPPEYRGTYNEQFF,TRBJ2-1,.,TRBV18,.
TGTGCCAGCAGCCTAGGACAGGCGAACACTGAAGCTTTCTTT,CASSLGQANTEAFF,TRBJ1-1,.,TRBV11-1,TRBD1
TGCGCCAGCAGCCCTTTACAGGGTTTCTCGCCCAAACCATCCTCCTACGAGCAGTACTTC,CASSPLQGFSPKPSSYEQYF,TRBJ2-7,.,TRBV5-1,.
TGTGCCAGCACAGAGACAGGGAGCTACAATGAGCAGTTCTTC,CASTETGSYNEQFF,TRBJ2-1,.,TRBV6-6,TRBD1
TGTGCCAGCAGCACCCCGACTCGTATCCTAGCCAAAAACATTCAGTACTTC,CASSTPTRILAKNIQYF,TRBJ2-4,.,TRBV14,.
TGTGCCAGCAGCCATATGTCAGGGGCCACCACTAACTATGGCTACACCTTC,CASSHMSGATTNYGYTF,TRBJ1-2,.,TRBV7-9,.
TGTGCCAGCATCGACAGTAACTATGGCTACACCTTC,CASIDSNYGYTF,TRBJ1-2,once,TRBV12-3/TRBV12-4,.
TGTGCCAGTAGCGCAGGCCCGGGAAACACCATATATTTT,CASSAGPGNTIYF,TRBJ1-3,.,TRBV19,.
TGTGCCAGCAGCCTTCCTACACTAGGATACACAGATACGCAGTATTTT,CASSLPTLGYTDTQYF,TRBJ2-3,.,TRBV7-2,.
TGTGCCAGCAGCTTAGTGACATTCGAGCAGTACTTC,CASSLVTFEQYF,TRBJ2-7,once,TRBV7-2,.
TGTGCCAGCAGCTGGGACAGGCGATACGAGCAGTACTTC,CASSWDRRYEQYF,TRBJ2-7,.,TRBV5-4,TRBD1
TGCGCCAGCAGTGAGGCGGGGACAGGGAAGAAGGGCGAGCAGTACTTC,CASSEAGTGKKGEQYF,TRBJ2-7,.,TRBV10-2,TRBD1
TGTGCCAGCAGCCTACGGGACAGCTCTCAGGAGCAGTACTTC,CASSLRDSSQEQYF,TRBJ2-7,.,TRBV3-1/TRBV3-2,TRBD1
TGTGCCAGCAATATCCAGGGGGGCACCTACAATGAGCAGTTCTTC,CASNIQGGTYNEQFF,TRBJ2-1,.,TRBV2,.
TGTGCCAGCAGTGTGTGGGCAGTCGGCGAAGCTTTCTTT,CASSVWAVGEAFF,TRBJ1-1,.,TRBV6-2/TRBV6-3,.
TGTGCCAGCAGCTCCGGGACAGGCAATGGCTACACCTTC,CASSSGTGNGYTF,TRBJ1-2,.,TRBV7-9,TRBD1
TGCGCCAGCAGCCAAGAGGAGCTCGGGAGGGGGTCCACTGAAGCTTTCTTT,CASSQEELGRGSTEAFF,TRBJ1-1,.,TRBV4-1,.
TGCAGCGTTGCGTACGCAGATATCTATGGCTACACCTTC,CSVAYADIYGYTF,TRBJ1-2,.,TRBV29-1,.
TGTGCCAGCGGGTCGGGGGACGAGCAGTACTTC,CASGSGDEQYF,TRBJ2-7,.,TRBV7-2,.
TGTGCCAGCAGCCAGGGGGCCTATGGCTACACCTTC,CASSQGAYGYTF,TRBJ1-2,.,TRBV12-3/TRBV12-4,TRBD1
TGTGCCAGTTATCCGGGACTAGGGACCGACGAGCAGTACTTC,CASYPGLGTDEQYF,TRBJ2-7,.,TRBV2,TRBD2
TGTGCCAGCTCATCTGGACAGGGTCAATCACCCCTCCACTTT,CASSSGQGQSPLHF,TRBJ1-6,.,TRBV18,TRBD1
TGTGCCAGCAGCACATCCGGGACAGGGGGGGAAAAACTGTTTTTT,CASSTSGTGGEKLFF,TRBJ1-4,.,TRBV9,TRBD1
TGTGCCAGCAGTGTCTCTAGCGGGAGTTCCCAGGGGCAGTACTTC,CASSVSSGSSQGQYF,TRBJ2-7,.,TRBV28,TRBD2
TGTGCCGGGGGGGCAGGAGCTGCCCTGGAGCAGTACTTC,CAGGAGAALEQYF,TRBJ2-7,.,TRBV7-9,.
TGTGCCAGCAGGGGGCGGGGGCCTTACAATGAGCAGTTCTTC,CASRGRGPYNEQFF,TRBJ2-1,.,TRBV11-2,.
TGTGCCAGCTCACCACCGAGGGGACAGGGTAGTGGCTACACCTTC,CASSPPRGQGSGYTF,TRBJ1-2,.,TRBV18,TRBD1
TGTGCCAGCACCCACTCAACCGGGGCCAACGTCCTGACTTTC,CASTHSTGANVLTF,TRBJ2-6,.,TRBV6-5,.
TGTGCCAGCAACTCACCAGAGCAGGGGGACTATGGCTACACCTTC,CASNSPEQGDYGYTF,TRBJ1-2,.,TRBV7-3,TRBD1
TGTGCCAGCAGGCTTATCTCCGGACAGGGTGGTAGGACTGAAGCTTTCTTT,CASRLISGQGGRTEAFF,TRBJ1-1,.,TRBV28,TRBD1
TGTGCCAGCAGTGAAGGGGACAGGAACTATGGCTACACCTTC,CASSEGDRNYGYTF,TRBJ1-2,.,TRBV2,TRBD1
TGTGCCAGCAGCCAAGGGACAGGGAAAGGCTACACCTTC,CASSQGTGKGYTF,TRBJ1-2,.,TRBV3-1/TRBV3-2,TRBD1
TGTGCCAGCAGTTCACCTCAGGGGGGCTACACCTTC,CASSSPQGGYTF,TRBJ1-2,.,TRBV12-3/TRBV12-4,.
TGTGCCAGTAGCCAGGATTATCGCAGCAATCAGCCCCAGCATTTT,CASSQDYRSNQPQHF,TRBJ1-5,.,TRBV19,.
TGTGCCAGCAGTTACTCGACAGTCCTAAACTATGGCTACACCTTC,CASSYSTVLNYGYTF,TRBJ1-2,.,TRBV6-5,.
TGTGCCAGCTCAGCCGACAGGGCGGATGGCTACACCTTC,CASSADRADGYTF,TRBJ1-2,.,TRBV18,TRBD1
TGTGCCAGCAGCGTTAGTACAGCCTCTAATGAAAAACTGTTTTTT,CASSVSTASNEKLFF,TRBJ1-4,once,TRBV9,.
TGCGCCAGCAGCCAGGGGGACAGGGACGGGGAAAAACTGTTTTTT,CASSQGDRDGEKLFF,TRBJ1-4,.,TRBV4-3,TRBD1
TGTGCCAGCAGTGCCGGACAGGAGATTAATTCACCCCTCCACTTT,CASSAGQEINSPLHF,TRBJ1-6,.,TRBV6-4,TRBD1
TGTGCCAGCAGTTACTCGATGGCATACGAGCAGTACTTC,CASSYSMAYEQYF,TRBJ2-7,.,TRBV6-5,.
TGCAGCGTTGAAGATAGGGGCAGGGGATCCTACAATGAGCAGTTCTTC,CSVEDRGRGSYNEQFF,TRBJ2-1,.,TRBV29-1,.
TGTGCCAGCAGTGATAAAAAGGGGGTGTCTGAAGCTTTCTTT,CASSDKKGVSEAFF,TRBJ1-1,.,TRBV25-1,.